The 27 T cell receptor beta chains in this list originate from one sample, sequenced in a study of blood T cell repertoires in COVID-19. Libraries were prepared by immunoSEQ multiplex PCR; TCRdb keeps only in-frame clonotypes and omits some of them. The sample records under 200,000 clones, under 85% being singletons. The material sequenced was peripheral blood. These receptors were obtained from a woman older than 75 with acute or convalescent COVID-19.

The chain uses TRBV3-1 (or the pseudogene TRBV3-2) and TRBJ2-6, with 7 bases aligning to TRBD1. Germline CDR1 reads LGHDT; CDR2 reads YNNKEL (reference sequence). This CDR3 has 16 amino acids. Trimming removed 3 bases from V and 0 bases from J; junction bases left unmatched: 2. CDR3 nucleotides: TGTGCCAGCAGCCAGGGACAGCTCTCTGGGGCCAACGTCCTGACTTTC. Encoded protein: CASSQGQLSGANVLTF.

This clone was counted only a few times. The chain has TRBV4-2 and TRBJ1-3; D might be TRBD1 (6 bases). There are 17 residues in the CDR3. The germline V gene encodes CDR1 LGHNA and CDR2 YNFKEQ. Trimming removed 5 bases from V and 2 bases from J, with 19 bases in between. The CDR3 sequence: CASSTSSVGGAGNTIYF. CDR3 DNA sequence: TGTGCCAGCAGCACCTCCTCCGTTGGGGGCGCTGGAAACACCATATATTTT.

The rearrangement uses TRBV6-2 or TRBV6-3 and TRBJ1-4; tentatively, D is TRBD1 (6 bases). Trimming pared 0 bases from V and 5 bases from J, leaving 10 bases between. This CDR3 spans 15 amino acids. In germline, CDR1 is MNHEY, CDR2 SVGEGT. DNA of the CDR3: TGTGCCAGCAGTTACTCGACAGGAGTCAATGAAAAACTGTTTTTT. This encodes CASSYSTGVNEKLFF.

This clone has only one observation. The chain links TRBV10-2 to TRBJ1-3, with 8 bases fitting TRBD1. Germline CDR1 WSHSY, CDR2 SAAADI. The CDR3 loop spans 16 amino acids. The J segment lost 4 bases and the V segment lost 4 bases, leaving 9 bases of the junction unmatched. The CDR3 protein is CASSVVVTGGGNTIYF. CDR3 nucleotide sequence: TGCGCCAGCAGTGTAGTCGTCACAGGGGGAGGAAACACCATATATTTT.

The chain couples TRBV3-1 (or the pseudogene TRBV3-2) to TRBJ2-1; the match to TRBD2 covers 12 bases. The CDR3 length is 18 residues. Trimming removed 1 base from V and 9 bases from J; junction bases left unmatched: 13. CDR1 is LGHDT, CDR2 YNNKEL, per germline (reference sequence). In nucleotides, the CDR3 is TGTGCCAGCAGCCAAGTTCTAGCGGGAGGGCCAGTGCAGGTTGAGCAGTTCTTC. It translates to CASSQVLAGGPVQVEQFF.

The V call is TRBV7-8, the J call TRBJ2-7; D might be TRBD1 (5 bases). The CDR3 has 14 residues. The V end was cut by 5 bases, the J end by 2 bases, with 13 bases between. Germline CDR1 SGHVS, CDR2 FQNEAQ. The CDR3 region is CASSPRQLAYEQYF. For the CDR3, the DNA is TGTGCCAGCAGCCCACGACAGCTAGCCTACGAGCAGTACTTC.

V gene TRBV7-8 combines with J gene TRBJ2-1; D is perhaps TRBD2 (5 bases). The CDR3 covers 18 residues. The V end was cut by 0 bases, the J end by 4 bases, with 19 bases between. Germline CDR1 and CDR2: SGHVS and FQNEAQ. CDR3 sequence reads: CASSLATASGIGYNEQFF. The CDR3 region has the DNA TGTGCCAGCAGCTTAGCCACAGCATCGGGGATAGGGTACAATGAGCAGTTCTTC.

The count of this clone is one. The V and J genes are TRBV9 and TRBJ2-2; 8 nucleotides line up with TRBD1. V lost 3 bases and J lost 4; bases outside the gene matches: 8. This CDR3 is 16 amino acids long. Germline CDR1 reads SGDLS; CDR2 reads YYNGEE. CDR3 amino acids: CASSALDRGPTGELFF. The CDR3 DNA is TGTGCCAGCAGCGCCCTCGACAGGGGTCCCACCGGGGAGCTGTTTTTT. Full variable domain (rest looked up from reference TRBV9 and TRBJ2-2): DSGVTQTPKHLITATGQRVTLRCSPRSGDLSVYWYQQSLDQGLQFLIQYYNGEERAKGNILERFSAQQFPDLHSELNLSSLELGDSALYFCASSALDRGPTGELFFGEGSRLTVL.

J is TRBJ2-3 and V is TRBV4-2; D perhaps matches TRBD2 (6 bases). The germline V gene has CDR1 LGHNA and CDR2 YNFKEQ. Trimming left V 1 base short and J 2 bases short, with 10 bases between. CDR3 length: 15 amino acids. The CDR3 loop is CASSQGLGNTDTQYF. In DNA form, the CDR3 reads TGTGCCAGCAGCCAAGGACTAGGTAACACAGATACGCAGTATTTT.

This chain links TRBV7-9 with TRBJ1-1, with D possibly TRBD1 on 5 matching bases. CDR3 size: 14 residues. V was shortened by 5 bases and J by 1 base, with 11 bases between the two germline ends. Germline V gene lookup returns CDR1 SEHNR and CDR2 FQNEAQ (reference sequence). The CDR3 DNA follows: TGTGCCAGCAGCCTTGGAGACAGGAACACTGAAGCTTTCTTT. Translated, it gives CASSLGDRNTEAFF.

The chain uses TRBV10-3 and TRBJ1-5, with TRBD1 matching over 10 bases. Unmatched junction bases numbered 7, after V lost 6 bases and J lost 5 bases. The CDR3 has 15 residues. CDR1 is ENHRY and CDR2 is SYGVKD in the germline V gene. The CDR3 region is CAISRQGAVDQPQHF. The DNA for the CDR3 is TGTGCCATCAGCCGACAGGGGGCAGTAGATCAGCCCCAGCATTTT.

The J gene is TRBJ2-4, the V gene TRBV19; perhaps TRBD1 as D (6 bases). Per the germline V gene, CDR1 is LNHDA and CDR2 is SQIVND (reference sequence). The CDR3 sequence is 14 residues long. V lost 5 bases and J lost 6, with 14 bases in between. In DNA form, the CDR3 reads TGTGCCAGTAGTGCCACAGGGTCGGGAAACATTCAGTACTTC. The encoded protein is CASSATGSGNIQYF.

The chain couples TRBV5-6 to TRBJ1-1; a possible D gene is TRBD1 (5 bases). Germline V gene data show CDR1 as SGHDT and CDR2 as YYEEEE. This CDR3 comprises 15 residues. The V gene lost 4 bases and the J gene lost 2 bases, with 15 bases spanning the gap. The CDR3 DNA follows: TGTGCCAGCAGCGTCCGGGGGACCAAAAACACTGAAGCTTTCTTT. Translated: CASSVRGTKNTEAFF.

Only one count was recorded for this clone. The CDR3 DNA is TGTGCCAGCAGTCATGTACCCCAGGGCGGCTACACCTTC. It specifies CASSHVPQGGYTF. The rearrangement uses TRBV5-8 and TRBJ1-2, with D perhaps matching TRBD1 (5 bases). This CDR3 region has 13 residues. The V gene's germline CDR1 is SGHTS and CDR2 YDEGEE. V was pared by 5 bases and J by 8 bases, with 16 bases between.

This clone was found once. In DNA form, the CDR3 reads TGTGCTAGTGGTATCCACAGGGGGACCATATATTTT. Translated: CASGIHRGTIYF. V and J are TRBV12-5 and TRBJ1-3; the match to TRBD1 covers 8 bases. Germline V gives CDR1 LGHNT, CDR2 FRNRAP. The ends lost 5 bases at V and 10 bases at J; junction bases unmatched: 4. The CDR3 sequence is 12 residues long.

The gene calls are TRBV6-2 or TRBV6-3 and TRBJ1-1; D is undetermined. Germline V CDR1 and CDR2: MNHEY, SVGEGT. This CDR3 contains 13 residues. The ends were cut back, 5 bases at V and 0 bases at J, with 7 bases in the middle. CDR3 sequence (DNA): TGTGCCAGCAGTCGAACATTGAACACTGAAGCTTTCTTT. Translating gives CASSRTLNTEAFF.

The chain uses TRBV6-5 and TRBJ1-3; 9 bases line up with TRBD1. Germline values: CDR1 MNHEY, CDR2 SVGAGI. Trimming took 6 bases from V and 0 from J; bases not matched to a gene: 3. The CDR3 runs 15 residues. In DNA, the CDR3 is TGTGCCAGCAGGAAGACAGGGGGCTCTGGAAACACCATATATTTT. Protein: CASRKTGGSGNTIYF.

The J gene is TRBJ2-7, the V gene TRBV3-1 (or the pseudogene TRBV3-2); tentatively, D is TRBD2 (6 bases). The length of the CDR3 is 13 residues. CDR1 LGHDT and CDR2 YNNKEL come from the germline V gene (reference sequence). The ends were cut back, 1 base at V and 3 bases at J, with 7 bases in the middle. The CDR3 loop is CASSQAGVYEQYF. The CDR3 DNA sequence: TGTGCCAGCAGCCAAGCGGGGGTCTACGAGCAGTACTTC.

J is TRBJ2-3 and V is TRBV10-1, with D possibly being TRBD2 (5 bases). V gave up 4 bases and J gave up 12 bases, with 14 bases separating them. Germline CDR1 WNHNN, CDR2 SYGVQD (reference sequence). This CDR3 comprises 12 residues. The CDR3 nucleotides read TGCGCCAGCAGTGGATTAGGAGGTAGCCAGTATTTT. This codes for CASSGLGGSQYF.

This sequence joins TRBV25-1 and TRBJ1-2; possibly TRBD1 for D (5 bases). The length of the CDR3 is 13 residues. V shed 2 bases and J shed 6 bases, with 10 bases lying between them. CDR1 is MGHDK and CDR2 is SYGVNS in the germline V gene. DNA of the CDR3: TGTGCCAGCAGTGAAAAGGGGCTGGATGGCTACACCTTC. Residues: CASSEKGLDGYTF.

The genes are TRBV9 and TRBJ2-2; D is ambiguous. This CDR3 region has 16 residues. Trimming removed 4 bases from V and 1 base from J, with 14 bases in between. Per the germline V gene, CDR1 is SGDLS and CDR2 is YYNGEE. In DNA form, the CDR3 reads TGTGCCAGCAGCCCTAGAGAGTCCCGGAACACCGGGGAGCTGTTTTTT. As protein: CASSPRESRNTGELFF.

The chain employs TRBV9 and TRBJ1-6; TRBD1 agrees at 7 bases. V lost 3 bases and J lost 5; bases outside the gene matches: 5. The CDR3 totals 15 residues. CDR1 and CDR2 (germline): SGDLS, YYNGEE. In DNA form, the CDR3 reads TGTGCCAGCAGCGGCGCCGGGACAGATAATTCACCCCTCCACTTT. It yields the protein CASSGAGTDNSPLHF.

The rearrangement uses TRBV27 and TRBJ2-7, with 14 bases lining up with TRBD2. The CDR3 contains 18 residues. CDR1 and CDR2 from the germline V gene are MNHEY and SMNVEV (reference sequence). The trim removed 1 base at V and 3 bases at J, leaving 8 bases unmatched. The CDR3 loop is CASSLFGTSGRGSYEQYF. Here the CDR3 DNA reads TGTGCCAGCAGTTTATTTGGGACTAGCGGGAGAGGGAGCTACGAGCAGTACTTC.

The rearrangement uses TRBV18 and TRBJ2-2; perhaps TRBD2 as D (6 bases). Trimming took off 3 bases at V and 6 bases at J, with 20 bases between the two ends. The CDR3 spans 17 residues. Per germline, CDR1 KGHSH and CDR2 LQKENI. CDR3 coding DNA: TGTGCCAGCTCACCTAATCTCCGGGAGTTATCGTCCGGGGAGCTGTTTTTT. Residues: CASSPNLRELSSGELFF.

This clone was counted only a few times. The CDR3 here is CASGGQVKNTEAFF. In nucleotides, the CDR3 is TGTGCTAGTGGTGGGCAGGTGAAGAACACTGAAGCTTTCTTT. This chain connects TRBV12-5 to TRBJ1-1; D unresolved. Trimming took 5 bases from V and 1 from J, leaving 11 bases between them. Per the germline V gene, CDR1 is LGHNT and CDR2 is FRNRAP. CDR3 length equals 14 residues.

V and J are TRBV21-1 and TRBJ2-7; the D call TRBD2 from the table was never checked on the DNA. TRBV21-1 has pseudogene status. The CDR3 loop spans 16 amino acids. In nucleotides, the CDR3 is TGTGCCAGCAGCAAAACTCGCCGGGGAGGAACTACAGAGCAGTACTTC. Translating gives CASSKTRRGGTTEQYF.

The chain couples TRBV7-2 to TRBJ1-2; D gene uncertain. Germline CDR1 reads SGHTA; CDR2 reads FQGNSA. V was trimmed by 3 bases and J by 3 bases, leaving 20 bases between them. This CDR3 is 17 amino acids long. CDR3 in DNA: TGTGCCAGCAGCTTCTCTAGTTGGGCCTACGGGGACTATGGCTACACCTTC. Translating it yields CASSFSSWAYGDYGYTF.